Below, 20 T cell receptor beta chains from the same sample are listed, as sequenced in a study of T cell repertoires in cytomegalovirus infection. TCRdb analysed the reads with MiXCR anew, one entry per CDR3 protein. The data show over 150,000 distinct CDR3 sequences, with around 20% seen just once and less than 3.5% held by the top ten. The specimen was PBMCs. These receptors were obtained from a human donor in good health (CMV status not recorded). Some clones in this sample may be carry-over from other donors' samples.

This clonotype was counted a few times. The chain employs TRBV9 and TRBJ2-7; TRBD2 matches at 8 bases. The germline CDR1 and CDR2 sequences are SGDLS and YYNGEE. CDR3 length: 15 amino acids. V dropped 0 bases and J dropped 2; count of bases not matched to a gene: 4. The CDR3 region is CASSVGAGVAYEQYF. Written as DNA, the CDR3 is TGTGCCAGCAGCGTAGGAGCGGGAGTTGCCTACGAGCAGTACTTC.

Only a few counts were recorded for this clonotype. The chain is built from TRBV7-6 and TRBJ1-2, with TRBD1 matching 7 bases. This CDR3 contains 16 residues. Looked up from germline, CDR1 is SGHVS and CDR2 is FNYEAQ. J lost 2 bases, V lost 5 bases, and 11 bases had no gene match. Here the CDR3 reads CASSPQDRATNYGYTF. The CDR3, as DNA: TGTGCCAGCAGCCCCCAAGACAGGGCTACCAACTATGGCTACACCTTC.

The chain recombines TRBV7-6 with TRBJ1-1; D is perhaps TRBD1 (5 bases). V gave up 5 bases and J gave up 2 bases, with 21 bases separating them. The CDR3 contains 17 residues. Germline V gene sequence: CDR1 SGHVS, CDR2 FNYEAQ. Here the CDR3 DNA reads TGTGCCAGCAGCCCGAGAGGGCAGGGCTTTATAAACACTGAAGCTTTCTTT. Translated, it gives CASSPRGQGFINTEAFF.

In this sample, this clonotype turned up many times. The chain combines TRBV6-6 with TRBJ2-3, with D unclear. The V and J ends lost 5 bases and 7 bases respectively, with 13 bases between them. This CDR3 comprises 13 residues. Per germline, CDR1 MNHNY and CDR2 SVGAGI (reference sequence). CDR3 in DNA: TGTGCCAGCAGTGCCACAACGTCTTATACGCAGTATTTT. Translating gives CASSATTSYTQYF.

This clonotype was counted only a few times. The chain is built from TRBV5-1 and TRBJ2-3; no clear D. The CDR3 spans 16 residues. Trimming cost V 6 bases and J 3 bases, with 20 bases left between them. CDR1 and CDR2 (germline): SGHRS, YFSETQ. CDR3 sequence: CASNFLPLDGTDTQYF. The DNA for the CDR3 is TGCGCCAGCAACTTCTTACCCCTGGACGGAACAGATACGCAGTATTTT.

The chain carries TRBV19 and TRBJ2-6; 9 bases match TRBD1. V lost 4 bases to trimming and J lost 2 bases; unmatched junction nucleotides: 6. CDR3 length: 17 amino acids. Germline assignment: CDR1 LNHDA and CDR2 SQIVND (reference sequence). The CDR3 sequence is CASSSSTGGAGANVLTF. Here the CDR3 DNA reads TGTGCCAGTAGTAGCAGCACAGGGGGCGCTGGGGCCAACGTCCTGACTTTC.

Many counts were recorded for this clonotype. This sequence joins TRBV28 and TRBJ2-7; 13 bases line up with TRBD2. V was clipped by 5 bases and J by 7 bases; unmatched bases: 8. Per germline, CDR1 MDHEN and CDR2 SYDVKM. This CDR3 spans 15 amino acids. CDR3 residues: CASSVGLAGVREQYF. CDR3 bases: TGTGCCAGCAGTGTTGGACTAGCGGGAGTACGGGAGCAGTACTTC.

A note on this clonotype: A read error may explain this, as a much larger clone is one base away. V usage is TRBV7-6 and J usage is TRBJ2-2; D remains ambiguous. Germline lookup yields CDR1 SGHVS and CDR2 FNYEAQ. The CDR3 is 12 amino acids. Trimming took off 5 bases at V and 4 bases at J, with 5 bases between the two ends. The CDR3 spells CASSPSTGELFF. The CDR3 DNA sequence: TGTGCCAGCAGCCCCTCCACCGGGGAGCTGTTTTTT.

This clonotype has just a few counts. V gene TRBV28 combines with J gene TRBJ2-4; D is undetermined. Germline CDR1 reads MDHEN; CDR2 reads SYDVKM. The CDR3 consists of 14 residues. V lost 1 base and J 6 bases, leaving 10 bases between the germline ends. The CDR3 DNA sequence: TGTGCCAGCAGTTTATATGACATTGGAAACATTCAGTACTTC. This codes for CASSLYDIGNIQYF.

There are a few counts of this clonotype. This sequence joins TRBV5-1 and TRBJ2-2; 8 positions match TRBD1. The V and J ends lost 0 bases and 8 bases, in that order; junction bases with no gene match: 6. This CDR3 is built from 15 residues. The germline V gene encodes CDR1 SGHRS and CDR2 YFSETQ. The CDR3 region is CASSLDGQGGGELFF. The DNA for the CDR3 is TGCGCCAGCAGCTTGGACGGACAGGGCGGAGGGGAGCTGTTTTTT.

This clonotype occurred a few times. V is TRBV15 and J is TRBJ2-1; 8 nucleotides align to TRBD2. J was trimmed by 3 bases and V by 5 bases; bases with no gene match: 6. The germline CDR1 and CDR2 sequences are LNHNV and YYDKDF (reference sequence). This CDR3 is built from 15 residues. The CDR3 region has the DNA TGTGCCACCAGCGAAGCGGGAGTTGGCTACAATGAGCAGTTCTTC. Protein product: CATSEAGVGYNEQFF.

V gene TRBV19 combines with J gene TRBJ1-4; D gene ambiguous. Germline V gene lookup returns CDR1 LNHDA and CDR2 SQIVND (reference sequence). The CDR3 runs 13 residues. The germline V and J ends were trimmed by 7 bases and 7 bases, with 13 bases remaining between them. The CDR3 loop reads CASTVRGGEKLFF. The CDR3 DNA sequence: TGTGCCAGTACGGTTCGGGGAGGTGAAAAACTGTTTTTT.

The chain recombines TRBV20-1 with TRBJ1-5, with D possibly being TRBD1 (5 bases). This CDR3 spans 15 amino acids. Germline-derived CDR1 and CDR2 are DFQATT and SNEGSKA (reference sequence). Trimming cost V 0 bases and J 2 bases, with 11 bases left between them. The CDR3 DNA follows: TGCAGTGCTAGAGAAGGAAGGGACCGCAATCAGCCCCAGCATTTT. Residues: CSAREGRDRNQPQHF.

This clonotype was seen more than once but under ten times. J is TRBJ2-7 and V is TRBV18, with D uncertain. This CDR3 contains 13 residues. Trimming stripped 6 bases from V and 3 bases from J, with 12 bases between. Germline V gene lookup returns CDR1 KGHSH and CDR2 LQKENI. The CDR3 protein is CASSSDFNYEQYF. CDR3 bases: TGTGCCAGCTCGTCCGACTTTAACTACGAGCAGTACTTC.

This rearrangement joins TRBV4-1 to TRBJ1-2, with D perhaps matching TRBD1 (5 bases). Trimming left V 1 base short and J 11 bases short, with 11 bases between. The germline CDR1 and CDR2 sequences are MGHRA and YSYEKL. This CDR3 region has 12 residues. The CDR3 sequence is CASSQVRDGYTF. For the CDR3, the DNA is TGCGCCAGCAGCCAAGTTAGGGACGGGTACACCTTC.

J is TRBJ1-1 and V is TRBV28, with D possibly being TRBD1 (5 bases). This CDR3 is built from 18 residues. V was clipped by 9 bases and J by 2 bases, with 28 bases between them. Germline V CDR1 and CDR2: MDHEN, SYDVKM. The CDR3 DNA is TGTGCCAGGAGTACTATTGGGGGTATGGGGACCGGCAACACTGAAGCTTTCTTT. Its protein is CARSTIGGMGTGNTEAFF.

The V gene is TRBV12-5, the J gene TRBJ2-7; unclear D gene. V gave up 9 bases and J gave up 6 bases, with 9 bases separating them. Germline V lookup: CDR1 LGHNT, CDR2 FRNRAP. There are 10 residues in the CDR3. The CDR3 sequence is CASDVSEQYF. CDR3 bases: TGTGCTAGCGACGTGAGCGAGCAGTACTTC.

This clonotype showed up many times. CDR3 protein: CASSSGGGTTEAFF. The CDR3 coding sequence is TGCGCCAGCAGCTCAGGCGGGGGGACCACTGAAGCTTTCTTT. The V and J genes are TRBV5-1 and TRBJ1-1; TRBD1 is a possible D gene (5 bases). The germline V gene has CDR1 SGHRS and CDR2 YFSETQ. The CDR3 is 14 amino acids. The V end was cut by 3 bases, the J end by 4 bases, with 13 bases between.

J is TRBJ2-5 and V is TRBV6-2 or TRBV6-3, with TRBD2 identical over 10 bases. From germline, CDR1 is MNHEY and CDR2 SVGEGT. The CDR3 loop spans 16 amino acids. With V trimmed by 0 bases and J by 5 bases, 6 bases remained unmatched. DNA for the CDR3: TGTGCCAGCAGTTACTCGGCTAGCGGGAGCGCGGAGACCCAGTACTTC. Translating it yields CASSYSASGSAETQYF.

As DNA, the CDR3 is TGCGCCAGCAGCTCAATAGGTAGCGGGGCCGCGAACACCGGGGAGCTGTTTTTT. Translating gives CASSSIGSGAANTGELFF. The chain employs TRBV5-1 and TRBJ2-2; 8 nucleotides agree with TRBD2. There are 18 residues in the CDR3. Germline CDR1 reads SGHRS; CDR2 reads YFSETQ. The ends lost 3 bases at V and 0 bases at J; junction bases unmatched: 10.